This entry lists 7 T cell receptor beta chains sequenced from one sample in a study of glioma-infiltrating T cells after dendritic cell vaccination. Sequencing was performed with immunoSEQ multiplex PCR; in TCRdb, only in-frame clones are kept and a portion is missing. The data hold 85,000 to 110,000 clones, with roughly 79% observed a single time. The source material was blood, sampled before dendritic cell vaccination. The receptor set was obtained from a human donor with glioblastoma.

The CDR3 here is CASSDRDRNTNTEAFF. In nucleotides, the CDR3 is TGCGCCAGCAGCGACCGGGACAGAAATACGAACACTGAAGCTTTCTTT. J is TRBJ1-1 and V is TRBV5-1; 7 bases align to TRBD1. The CDR3 covers 16 residues. From germline, CDR1 is SGHRS and CDR2 YFSETQ. J was trimmed by 1 base and V by 4 bases; bases with no gene match: 10. Filled out from reference TRBV5-1 and TRBJ1-1, the complete variable domain reads KAGVTQTPRYLIKTRGQQVTLSCSPISGHRSVSWYQQTPGQGLQFLFEYFSETQRNKGNFPGRFSGRQFSNSRSEMNVSTLELGDSALYLCASSDRDRNTNTEAFFGQGTRLTVV.

The gene calls are TRBV4-2 and TRBJ2-5, with 8 bases matching TRBD2. CDR1 is LGHNA, CDR2 YNFKEQ, per germline. Trimming at V came to 0 bases and at J to 1 base, leaving 7 bases not matched to a gene. The CDR3 runs 17 residues. The CDR3 nucleotides read TGTGCCAGCAGCCAAGATCTGGAGCGGGGGCTCCAAGAGACCCAGTACTTC. This encodes CASSQDLERGLQETQYF.

This chain uses TRBV9 with TRBJ2-7, with D perhaps matching TRBD1 or TRBD2 (6 bases each). Trimming pared 4 bases from V and 3 bases from J, leaving 20 bases between. Germline V lookup: CDR1 SGDLS, CDR2 YYNGEE. The CDR3 is 16 residues long. The CDR3 DNA reads TGTGCCAGCAGCATAGGGGGGCGAGGGAGCAACTACGAGCAGTACTTC. Translating it yields CASSIGGRGSNYEQYF.

V and J are TRBV29-1 and TRBJ2-1; D is possibly TRBD2 (5 bases). CDR1 is SQVTM and CDR2 is ANQGSEA in the germline V gene. V was cut by 2 bases and J by 2 bases, with 10 bases left in between. This CDR3 has 14 amino acids. The CDR3 sequence is CSVESGMTYNEQFF. In DNA form, the CDR3 reads TGCAGCGTTGAATCCGGGATGACCTACAATGAGCAGTTCTTC.

This sequence joins TRBV7-8 and TRBJ2-1; 7 nucleotides align to TRBD2. Germline CDR1 and CDR2: SGHVS and FQNEAQ. The trim removed 1 base at V and 7 bases at J, leaving 4 bases unmatched. This CDR3 comprises 14 residues. CDR3: CASSLGVSGNEQFF. The DNA for the CDR3 is TGTGCCAGCAGCTTAGGGGTTAGCGGGAATGAGCAGTTCTTC. Combining the CDR3 with reference TRBV7-8 and TRBJ2-1 gives the whole variable domain GAGVSQSPRYKVAKRGQDVALRCDPISGHVSLFWYQQALGQGPEFLTYFQNEAQLDKSGLPSDRFFAERPEGSVSTLKIQRTQQEDSAVYLCASSLGVSGNEQFFGPGTRLTVL.

The chain joins TRBV6-4 to TRBJ2-1; 8 bases match TRBD1. Germline loops: CDR1 MRHNA, CDR2 SNTAGT. This CDR3 is built from 16 residues. V lost 0 bases, J lost 4 bases, and 5 bases stayed unmatched. CDR3 in DNA: TGTGCCAGCAGTGACTCGTTCAGGGGGCGTTACAATGAGCAGTTCTTC. It encodes CASSDSFRGRYNEQFF.

This clone was picked up a small number of times. V usage is TRBV10-2 and J usage is TRBJ2-1; 7 nucleotides line up with TRBD2. The germline V gene has CDR1 WSHSY and CDR2 SAAADI. V was clipped by 3 bases and J by 5 bases; unmatched bases: 10. CDR3 length: 16 residues. DNA of the CDR3: TGCGCCAGCAGTGACATCTCGGGGGGACGAAACAATGAGCAGTTCTTC. This sequence encodes CASSDISGGRNNEQFF.